The T cell receptor (beta chain) described here comes from a study of cytomegalovirus exposure and HLA in healthy donors. In the study overall: The 100 to 150 validation repertoires were reported in a later analysis to have been generated on the same platform as the 666 first-cohort repertoires. Overall study results and limits: The dataset shows that most TCR sequences were rare, while some public TCRs occurred in many donors. The authors confirmed in vitro that a few CMV-associated chains were specific for CMV antigens. The study designated over 150 TCR beta chains cytomegalovirus-associated.

The CDR3 runs 14 residues. From germline, CDR1 is MNHNS and CDR2 SASEGT. V shed 6 bases, J shed 6 bases, and the junction held 7 bases outside the gene matches. Note on this clone: Antigen: not known.

TCRdb's table, derived via immunoSEQ multiplex PCR, lists solely in-frame clones and lacks some. The profile shows about 190,000 clones, approximately 85% of them singletons. This TCR came from a woman younger than 35 in good health and CMV-seronegative. The chain joins TRBV6-1 to TRBJ2-1; 8 bases match TRBD1. The sequencing input was PBMCs. The CDR3 sequence: CASRGTGGFNEQFF. CDR3 nucleotide sequence: TGTGCCAGCAGGGGCACAGGGGGTTTCAATGAGCAGTTCTTC.